The clone carrying this T cell receptor beta chain was seen once. This sample was taken from a study of Ad26.COV2.S vaccination and SARS-CoV-2 variants. Study-wide background: Donor was one of the participants in the Ad26.COV2.S arm of the COV1001 trial. Intramuscular Ad26.COV2.S at 5x10^10 or 1x10^11 viral particles.

Noted treatment: about 20 received Ad26.COV2.S at low or high dose, single or two shots; about five received placebo; per-sample allocation not given. Material that was analyzed had been drawn on day 63 after the first vaccine or placebo injection. It was an adult aged 18-55 years in Boston who was the donor. The shot given was an Ad26 vector that makes Wuhan-strain SARS-CoV-2 spike. The CDR3 loop spans 15 amino acids. Germline V gene data show CDR1 as LNHDA and CDR2 as SQIVND (reference sequence). V was cut by 5 bases and J by 0 bases, with 11 bases left in between. Libraries were prepared by immunoSEQ multiplex PCR; TCRdb keeps only in-frame clonotypes and omits some of them. Of approximately 480,000 clones listed, around nine tenths are singletons.

The sequence came from a person aged 18 to 59 who received the Ad26.COV2.S COVID-19 vaccine or a placebo. The sample was peripheral blood, taken in a trial of Ad26.COV2.S vaccine versus placebo. This chain uses TRBV19 with TRBJ2-4; D gene unclear. The CDR3 here is CASSRIGIAKNIQYF. The CDR3 bases are TGTGCCAGTAGTCGAATTGGGATAGCCAAAAACATTCAGTACTTC.